Listed below are T cell receptor beta chains from one sample, sequenced in a study of blood T cell repertoires in COVID-19. Only in-frame clones appear in the TCRdb table, and some are missing; sequencing was by immunoSEQ multiplex PCR. In the table there are fewer than 350,000 clones, approximately 91% of which are singletons. Specimen: PBMCs or T cells enriched from blood (not recorded which). These receptors all stem from a woman aged 25 to 45 who had been exposed to COVID-19. CDR3s include the opening cysteine and the closing phenylalanine or tryptophan. A D gene is named only where the DNA matches it firmly. Clone size is stated in some rows and not others, as once, few, many or a class when expanded.

CDR3nt: TGTGCCACCAGCAGAGGCGGACAGGTTGGGGCCGGGGAGCTGTTTTTT; CDR3aa: CATSRGGQVGAGELFF; j_gene: TRBJ2-2; abundance: NA; d_gene: TRBD1; v_gene: TRBV15
CDR3nt: TGTGCCAGCAGCCCTGAAGACAGGGGAACTGGAAACACCATATATTTT; CDR3aa: CASSPEDRGTGNTIYF; j_gene: TRBJ1-3; abundance: NA; d_gene: TRBD1; v_gene: TRBV11-3
CDR3nt: TGTGCCAGCAGTTTATGGTCGACAGGGGGCAGTGAAAAACTGTTTTTT; CDR3aa: CASSLWSTGGSEKLFF; j_gene: TRBJ1-4; abundance: NA; d_gene: TRBD1; v_gene: TRBV28
CDR3nt: TGTGCCAGCACTAACCTAGGTAGGGGCGAAGCTTTCTTT; CDR3aa: CASTNLGRGEAFF; j_gene: TRBJ1-1; abundance: NA; d_gene: NA; v_gene: TRBV6-5
CDR3nt: TGCGCCAGCAGCTTGGACTCACGGGATTCACCCCTCCACTTT; CDR3aa: CASSLDSRDSPLHF; j_gene: TRBJ1-6; abundance: NA; d_gene: NA; v_gene: TRBV5-1
CDR3nt: TGTGCCAGCAGCCCCCCGGGACTAGCCGGCAATGAGCAGTTCTTC; CDR3aa: CASSPPGLAGNEQFF; j_gene: TRBJ2-1; abundance: NA; d_gene: TRBD2; v_gene: TRBV3-1/TRBV3-2
CDR3nt: TGTGCCAGTAGTACTTTAGAGGGGACAGCCCGGACATTTTATGGCTACACCTTC; CDR3aa: CASSTLEGTARTFYGYTF; j_gene: TRBJ1-2; abundance: NA; d_gene: TRBD1; v_gene: TRBV19
CDR3nt: TGTGCCAGCAGTTCCTGGGGAGGGAGAGAGACCCAGTACTTC; CDR3aa: CASSSWGGRETQYF; j_gene: TRBJ2-5; abundance: once; d_gene: TRBD2; v_gene: TRBV6-5
CDR3nt: TGTGCCAGCAGCTCGCCCGAACAGGGGCACACTGAAGCTTTCTTT; CDR3aa: CASSSPEQGHTEAFF; j_gene: TRBJ1-1; abundance: NA; d_gene: TRBD1; v_gene: TRBV11-3
CDR3nt: TGTGCCAGCAGCTTAGACCGAGGGGGGGGACCCAGAACCTACGAGCAGTACTTC; CDR3aa: CASSLDRGGGPRTYEQYF; j_gene: TRBJ2-7; abundance: many; d_gene: NA; v_gene: TRBV11-3
CDR3nt: TGTGCCAGCTCGAGCCAAGAAACCTACGAGCAGTACTTC; CDR3aa: CASSSQETYEQYF; j_gene: TRBJ2-7; abundance: NA; d_gene: NA; v_gene: TRBV18
CDR3nt: TGCGCCAGCAGCTTAGAGACAGGGGGTTCGGGTGAGCAGTTCTTC; CDR3aa: CASSLETGGSGEQFF; j_gene: TRBJ2-1; abundance: NA; d_gene: TRBD1; v_gene: TRBV5-1
CDR3nt: TGTGCTAGTGGTGCCGGACAGGGGGCCGGACAGCCCCAGCATTTT; CDR3aa: CASGAGQGAGQPQHF; j_gene: TRBJ1-5; abundance: once; d_gene: TRBD1; v_gene: TRBV12-5
CDR3nt: TGTGCCAGCAGTCTAGGACAGGGGAGGGACGAGCAGTACTTC; CDR3aa: CASSLGQGRDEQYF; j_gene: TRBJ2-7; abundance: few; d_gene: TRBD1; v_gene: TRBV27
CDR3nt: TGTGCCAGCAGTTTATATCTCCCAGGATCGCGGGGCGGTGATCAGCCCCAGCATTTT; CDR3aa: CASSLYLPGSRGGDQPQHF; j_gene: TRBJ1-5; abundance: NA; d_gene: NA; v_gene: TRBV28
CDR3nt: TGTGCCAGCTCGGGGACTAGCGGAACCGGGGAGCTGTTTTTT; CDR3aa: CASSGTSGTGELFF; j_gene: TRBJ2-2; abundance: NA; d_gene: TRBD2; v_gene: TRBV18
CDR3nt: TGTGCCAGTAGTACCGGGAATATCTACGAGCAGTACTTC; CDR3aa: CASSTGNIYEQYF; j_gene: TRBJ2-7; abundance: NA; d_gene: NA; v_gene: TRBV19
CDR3nt: TGTGCCAGCAGTTTAGTTGGGCACATTCAGTACTTC; CDR3aa: CASSLVGHIQYF; j_gene: TRBJ2-4; abundance: NA; d_gene: NA; v_gene: TRBV12-3/TRBV12-4
CDR3nt: TGTGCCAGCAGCTGGAGGGACAGGGCGTTTGGTGAAGCTTTCTTT; CDR3aa: CASSWRDRAFGEAFF; j_gene: TRBJ1-1; abundance: NA; d_gene: TRBD1; v_gene: TRBV5-5
CDR3nt: TGCAGCGTCGGGAATAGCGGCTACGAGCAGTACTTC; CDR3aa: CSVGNSGYEQYF; j_gene: TRBJ2-7; abundance: NA; d_gene: NA; v_gene: TRBV29-1
CDR3nt: TGTGCCAGCAGTTACGGACTCCTTAGTCGGACCGGGGAGCTGTTTTTT; CDR3aa: CASSYGLLSRTGELFF; j_gene: TRBJ2-2; abundance: NA; d_gene: NA; v_gene: TRBV6-2/TRBV6-3
CDR3nt: TGCGCCAGCAGTCCTAGCGCAACTTCCTACGAGCAGTACTTC; CDR3aa: CASSPSATSYEQYF; j_gene: TRBJ2-7; abundance: NA; d_gene: NA; v_gene: TRBV5-1
CDR3nt: TGTGCCAGCAGGGGCCCTAACACCGGGGAGCTGTTTTTT; CDR3aa: CASRGPNTGELFF; j_gene: TRBJ2-2; abundance: NA; d_gene: NA; v_gene: TRBV2
CDR3nt: TGTGCCAGCAGCGCCCCGGGACAGGGCGCTGGCTACACCTTC; CDR3aa: CASSAPGQGAGYTF; j_gene: TRBJ1-2; abundance: once; d_gene: TRBD1; v_gene: TRBV7-9
CDR3nt: TGTGGTTGGGCGAATCAGCCCCAGCATTTT; CDR3aa: CGWANQPQHF; j_gene: TRBJ1-5; abundance: NA; d_gene: NA; v_gene: TRBV21-1
CDR3nt: TGTGCCAGCAGCCAAGAGGACAGAAATAATTCACCCCTCCACTTT; CDR3aa: CASSQEDRNNSPLHF; j_gene: TRBJ1-6; abundance: NA; d_gene: NA; v_gene: TRBV3-1/TRBV3-2
CDR3nt: TGTGCCAGCAGCATCGGACTAGCGAACCAAGAGACCCAGTACTTC; CDR3aa: CASSIGLANQETQYF; j_gene: TRBJ2-5; abundance: NA; d_gene: TRBD2; v_gene: TRBV9
CDR3nt: TGTGCCAGCAGCGTAGTCGACACCCACACTGAAGCTTTCTTT; CDR3aa: CASSVVDTHTEAFF; j_gene: TRBJ1-1; abundance: NA; d_gene: NA; v_gene: TRBV9
CDR3nt: TGTGCCGGAAAACTAGCGACGGATACGCAGTATTTT; CDR3aa: CAGKLATDTQYF; j_gene: TRBJ2-3; abundance: NA; d_gene: TRBD2; v_gene: TRBV30
CDR3nt: TGTGCCAGCAGCTTCAGGGGTCCGGCTAGGCGGGGGAGCACTGAAGCTTTCTTT; CDR3aa: CASSFRGPARRGSTEAFF; j_gene: TRBJ1-1; abundance: NA; d_gene: NA; v_gene: TRBV2
CDR3nt: NA; CDR3aa: CASSKVGEGTIYNEQFF; j_gene: TRBJ2-1; abundance: NA; d_gene: NA; v_gene: TRBV21-1
CDR3nt: TGTGCCAGCAACGTGGGGGGTAGCAATCAGCCCCAGCATTTT; CDR3aa: CASNVGGSNQPQHF; j_gene: TRBJ1-5; abundance: NA; d_gene: NA; v_gene: TRBV3-1/TRBV3-2
CDR3nt: TGCGCCAGCAGCTCGGCTAGCGGGAGAACCTACGAGCAGTACTTC; CDR3aa: CASSSASGRTYEQYF; j_gene: TRBJ2-7; abundance: once; d_gene: TRBD2; v_gene: TRBV5-1
CDR3nt: TGTGCCATCAGTGGCAAGGACACTCCCACTGAAGCTTTCTTT; CDR3aa: CAISGKDTPTEAFF; j_gene: TRBJ1-1; abundance: NA; d_gene: NA; v_gene: TRBV10-3
CDR3nt: TGTGCCAGCAGCTTGCTGAGGACTAGCGGGAGTCGGAGCACCTACGAGCAGTACTTC; CDR3aa: CASSLLRTSGSRSTYEQYF; j_gene: TRBJ2-7; abundance: NA; d_gene: TRBD2; v_gene: TRBV5-8
CDR3nt: TGTGCCAGCGGGAGCTTCCCCGCGCGCGGTGAGTTCTTC; CDR3aa: CASGSFPARGEFF; j_gene: TRBJ2-1; abundance: NA; d_gene: NA; v_gene: TRBV7-9
CDR3nt: TGTGCCAGTAGGGACCTTCAGGGGGCAAGGTTGTCTAATGAAAAACTGTTTTTT; CDR3aa: CASRDLQGARLSNEKLFF; j_gene: TRBJ1-4; abundance: NA; d_gene: TRBD1; v_gene: TRBV19
CDR3nt: TGCGCCAGCAGCTTGGGACAGGTCGATCAGCCCCAGCATTTT; CDR3aa: CASSLGQVDQPQHF; j_gene: TRBJ1-5; abundance: NA; d_gene: NA; v_gene: TRBV5-1
CDR3nt: TGTGCCAGCAGCCCCGGTGCATCCACAGATACGCAGTATTTT; CDR3aa: CASSPGASTDTQYF; j_gene: TRBJ2-3; abundance: NA; d_gene: NA; v_gene: TRBV11-3
CDR3nt: TGTGCCAGCAGGCCCCGACAGGGCGGTAACTATGGCTACACCTTC; CDR3aa: CASRPRQGGNYGYTF; j_gene: TRBJ1-2; abundance: NA; d_gene: TRBD1; v_gene: TRBV6-5
CDR3nt: TGTGCCAGCACCGTGACGGGGACTGGGGCCAACGTCCTGACTTTC; CDR3aa: CASTVTGTGANVLTF; j_gene: TRBJ2-6; abundance: once; d_gene: NA; v_gene: TRBV28
CDR3nt: TGTGCCAGCAGCTTCCAGGGTTCGGGCCGAACATACGAGCAGTACTTC; CDR3aa: CASSFQGSGRTYEQYF; j_gene: TRBJ2-7; abundance: NA; d_gene: NA; v_gene: TRBV11-3
CDR3nt: TGTGCCAGCAGCCGGGACAGCAATTCACCCCTCCACTTT; CDR3aa: CASSRDSNSPLHF; j_gene: TRBJ1-6; abundance: NA; d_gene: TRBD1; v_gene: TRBV3-1/TRBV3-2
CDR3nt: TGTGCCAGCAGCCCTCGGACAGGGGGCGCGGATTTT; CDR3aa: CASSPRTGGADF; j_gene: TRBJ2-3; abundance: NA; d_gene: TRBD1; v_gene: TRBV3-1/TRBV3-2
CDR3nt: TGTGCCAGCAGTTTATCGGGACATGAATCCTACGAGCAGTACTTC; CDR3aa: CASSLSGHESYEQYF; j_gene: TRBJ2-7; abundance: NA; d_gene: NA; v_gene: TRBV27
CDR3nt: TGTGCCAGCAGTTACTCGTACAGGGGCGATTCACCCCTCCACTTT; CDR3aa: CASSYSYRGDSPLHF; j_gene: TRBJ1-6; abundance: NA; d_gene: TRBD1; v_gene: TRBV6-5
CDR3nt: TGTGCCACCAGCAGAGAGACTTCGGGAGGCCGCGAGCAGTACTTC; CDR3aa: CATSRETSGGREQYF; j_gene: TRBJ2-7; abundance: NA; d_gene: TRBD2; v_gene: TRBV15
CDR3nt: TGTGCCAGCAGCCACTCCAGCTCACGAGGTCCCCAGCATTTT; CDR3aa: CASSHSSSRGPQHF; j_gene: TRBJ1-5; abundance: NA; d_gene: NA; v_gene: TRBV3-1/TRBV3-2
CDR3nt: TGTGCCAGCAGCTTGGCGGGGACTAGCGGAAGGGAGACCCAGTACTTC; CDR3aa: CASSLAGTSGRETQYF; j_gene: TRBJ2-5; abundance: NA; d_gene: TRBD2; v_gene: TRBV5-4
CDR3nt: TGTGCCAGCAGTTTATTCAGGGCACCTAACTATGGCTACACCTTC; CDR3aa: CASSLFRAPNYGYTF; j_gene: TRBJ1-2; abundance: NA; d_gene: NA; v_gene: TRBV27
CDR3nt: TGTGCCAGCAGGTCGACAGGGGGAGGGAAAACAGATACGCAGTATTTT; CDR3aa: CASRSTGGGKTDTQYF; j_gene: TRBJ2-3; abundance: NA; d_gene: TRBD1; v_gene: TRBV28